Listed below are T cell receptor beta chains from one sample, sequenced in a study of CD8+ T cells in alopecia areata. Profiled with immunoSEQ multiplex PCR; TCRdb holds only in-frame clones, not every one. Among about 69,000 clones listed, 60% were seen once. The source material was CD8+ T cells sorted from blood, sampled at week 0. The receptors here all came from a human donor with alopecia areata. CDR3s include the opening cysteine and the closing phenylalanine or tryptophan. A D gene is named only where the DNA matches it firmly. A clone size is listed for some rows: how often the clone was seen (once, few, many), or a class if it is expanded.

DNA: TGTGCCAGCAGCTTAGATGGGATGAGCTCTGGGGCCAACGTCCTGACTTTC
CDR3: CASSLDGMSSGANVLTF
V: TRBV5-6
size: NA
J: TRBJ2-6
D: NA

DNA: TGTGCCAGCAGCTTACCAGGTTCCTACGAGCAGTACTTC
CDR3: CASSLPGSYEQYF
V: TRBV7-2
size: once
J: TRBJ2-7
D: NA

DNA: TGTGCCAGCACCAACTTCACGGGGCGGTATGGCTACACCTTC
CDR3: CASTNFTGRYGYTF
V: TRBV7-9
size: once
J: TRBJ1-2
D: NA

DNA: TGTGCCTGGAGTGAGGGAGTAAACGGCTACACCTTC
CDR3: CAWSEGVNGYTF
V: TRBV30
size: NA
J: TRBJ1-2
D: NA

DNA: TGCGCCAGCAGCCGGGTATCAGGGGACTCCTACGAGCAGTACTTC
CDR3: CASSRVSGDSYEQYF
V: TRBV4-1
size: NA
J: TRBJ2-7
D: NA

DNA: TGTGCCAGCAGTTTGGGACTCCTAAACAATGAGCAGTTCTTC
CDR3: CASSLGLLNNEQFF
V: TRBV28
size: NA
J: TRBJ2-1
D: NA

DNA: TGTGCCAGCAGCCCCGGAGGTGCATACGGCTACACCTTC
CDR3: CASSPGGAYGYTF
V: TRBV27
size: NA
J: TRBJ1-2
D: NA

DNA: TGTGCCAGCAGCCCGGACAGGGGACCGGATACGCAGTATTTT
CDR3: CASSPDRGPDTQYF
V: TRBV7-9
size: few
J: TRBJ2-3
D: TRBD1

DNA: TGCGCCAGCAGCTTGGCCCTGGGGGACTACGAGCAGTACTTC
CDR3: CASSLALGDYEQYF
V: TRBV5-1
size: few
J: TRBJ2-7
D: NA

DNA: TGTGCCAGCAGCTTAACCCGGAGGGGAGGAGAGACCCAGTACTTC
CDR3: CASSLTRRGGETQYF
V: TRBV7-6
size: medium-sized
J: TRBJ2-5
D: NA

DNA: TGTGCCAGCAGCTTAGCCGGAAACACCATATATTTT
CDR3: CASSLAGNTIYF
V: TRBV7-9
size: NA
J: TRBJ1-3
D: NA

DNA: TGTGCCAGCAGCAAGAAAACGGGACTAGCGTTTAGCCACAATGAGCAGTTCTTC
CDR3: CASSKKTGLAFSHNEQFF
V: TRBV7-9
size: NA
J: TRBJ2-1
D: TRBD2

DNA: TGTGCCAGCAGTGAAGTGGAGCGGAGCACAGATACGCAGTATTTT
CDR3: CASSEVERSTDTQYF
V: TRBV2
size: NA
J: TRBJ2-3
D: NA

DNA: TGTGCCAGCAGCTCTCTGAGCACTGAAGCTTTCTTT
CDR3: CASSSLSTEAFF
V: TRBV7-9
size: NA
J: TRBJ1-1
D: NA

DNA: TGCGCCAGCAGCTTAACTTTGGGGGTCGCGGGACTCACCTACGAGCAGTACTTC
CDR3: CASSLTLGVAGLTYEQYF
V: TRBV5-1
size: few
J: TRBJ2-7
D: NA

DNA: TGTGCCAGCAGTCCCAGGGGGGACACTGAAGCTTTCTTT
CDR3: CASSPRGDTEAFF
V: TRBV28
size: NA
J: TRBJ1-1
D: TRBD1

DNA: TGTGCCAGCAGTTCCTCGGGAGTCCTCTACGAGCAGTACTTC
CDR3: CASSSSGVLYEQYF
V: TRBV7-9
size: NA
J: TRBJ2-7
D: NA

DNA: TGTGCCAGCAGCGGGTACCAGGGGCTGGGTACTGAAGCTTTCTTT
CDR3: CASSGYQGLGTEAFF
V: TRBV9
size: NA
J: TRBJ1-1
D: NA

DNA: TGCAGCGTTGGTCCGGGGACTGAAGCTTTCTTT
CDR3: CSVGPGTEAFF
V: TRBV29-1
size: NA
J: TRBJ1-1
D: NA

DNA: TGTGCCAGCAGCTTGGGGACAGCCAACACCGGGGAGCTGTTTTTT
CDR3: CASSLGTANTGELFF
V: TRBV7-7
size: many
J: TRBJ2-2
D: TRBD1

DNA: TGTGCCAGCAGCGCTTTAGAAGGCTACACCTTC
CDR3: CASSALEGYTF
V: TRBV5-6
size: NA
J: TRBJ1-2
D: NA

DNA: TGTGCCAGTAGTATTGCCGTCTACTCGGCCACCGGGGAGCTGTTTTTT
CDR3: CASSIAVYSATGELFF
V: TRBV19
size: once
J: TRBJ2-2
D: NA

DNA: TGTGCCAGCAGCCAAGGACATTGGGGCCAGCCCCAGCATTTT
CDR3: CASSQGHWGQPQHF
V: TRBV9
size: NA
J: TRBJ1-5
D: NA

DNA: TGTGCCAGCAGCCGCGAGGGCTACACCTTC
CDR3: CASSREGYTF
V: TRBV21-1
size: NA
J: TRBJ1-2
D: NA

DNA: TGTGCCAGCAGTGACCCTGTGGGGGTGGGTCACGGGGAGCTGTTTTTT
CDR3: CASSDPVGVGHGELFF
V: TRBV25-1
size: NA
J: TRBJ2-2
D: NA

DNA: TGTGCCAGCAGTGACGGACGCTACCAAGAGACCCAGTACTTC
CDR3: CASSDGRYQETQYF
V: TRBV2
size: NA
J: TRBJ2-5
D: NA

DNA: TGCAGCGTTGAGCAGACAGACACCGGGGAGCTGTTTTTT
CDR3: CSVEQTDTGELFF
V: TRBV29-1
size: NA
J: TRBJ2-2
D: NA

DNA: TGTGCCACCAGCGACCCCAGGGGCTTCACAGATACGCAGTATTTT
CDR3: CATSDPRGFTDTQYF
V: TRBV15
size: NA
J: TRBJ2-3
D: NA

DNA: TGCGCCAGCAGCCAGGGGACAGGGGGCGACGGGGCTTTCTTT
CDR3: CASSQGTGGDGAFF
V: TRBV4-1
size: few
J: TRBJ1-1
D: TRBD1

DNA: TGCAGCGTTGAGTCGTGGCAGGGCGCCCTCAATGAGCAGTTCTTC
CDR3: CSVESWQGALNEQFF
V: TRBV29-1
size: NA
J: TRBJ2-1
D: NA

DNA: TGTGCCAGCAGAATGACGGAGAACACTGAAGCTTTCTTT
CDR3: CASRMTENTEAFF
V: TRBV7-9
size: NA
J: TRBJ1-1
D: NA

DNA: TGTGCCAGCAGTTTCGTCGGGCCTGCTGGCTACGAGCAGTACTTC
CDR3: CASSFVGPAGYEQYF
V: TRBV28
size: NA
J: TRBJ2-7
D: NA

DNA: TGTGCCAGCAGCCACGGGACAGGGGTTGCCTACGAGCAGTACTTC
CDR3: CASSHGTGVAYEQYF
V: TRBV5-6
size: NA
J: TRBJ2-7
D: TRBD1

DNA: TGTGCCAGCAGCCCACGGACCGGGGCCCTACAAGAGACCCAGTACTTC
CDR3: CASSPRTGALQETQYF
V: TRBV14
size: NA
J: TRBJ2-5
D: NA

DNA: TGTGCCAGCAGCCCGTCCGGACCCGATACGCAGTATTTT
CDR3: CASSPSGPDTQYF
V: TRBV7-3
size: NA
J: TRBJ2-3
D: NA

DNA: TGTGCCAGCAGTTTTGGGTACGGGTCCCTCCACTTT
CDR3: CASSFGYGSLHF
V: TRBV28
size: NA
J: TRBJ1-6
D: NA

DNA: TGTGCCAGCATCGCCACAGGGGCCTATGGCTACACCTTC
CDR3: CASIATGAYGYTF
V: TRBV2
size: few
J: TRBJ1-2
D: TRBD1

DNA: TGCAGCGTTGAAGATCTTCTCCCCGGGTCTGAAGCTTTCTTT
CDR3: CSVEDLLPGSEAFF
V: TRBV29-1
size: NA
J: TRBJ1-1
D: NA

DNA: TGCAGCGTTGAAGACAACGGGGAGACCCAGTACTTC
CDR3: CSVEDNGETQYF
V: TRBV29-1
size: NA
J: TRBJ2-5
D: NA

DNA: TGTGCCAGCCTCAATTCACTCGATACGCAGTATTTT
CDR3: CASLNSLDTQYF
V: TRBV5-8
size: NA
J: TRBJ2-3
D: NA

DNA: TGTGCCAGCAGTTTATTTGCAGTAAGCTCTGGAAACACCATATATTTT
CDR3: CASSLFAVSSGNTIYF
V: TRBV28
size: NA
J: TRBJ1-3
D: NA

DNA: TGCGCCAGCAGCTTCACGCGGGTAGGGGACGAGCAGTACTTC
CDR3: CASSFTRVGDEQYF
V: TRBV5-1
size: once
J: TRBJ2-7
D: NA

DNA: TGCAGCGCCGAGGCCGGGACCTACGCGGGCGAGCAGTACTTC
CDR3: CSAEAGTYAGEQYF
V: TRBV29-1
size: NA
J: TRBJ2-7
D: NA

DNA: TGTGCCAGCAGTGAATTCACAGGGGGGGATACGCAGTATTTT
CDR3: CASSEFTGGDTQYF
V: TRBV25-1
size: NA
J: TRBJ2-3
D: TRBD1

DNA: TGCAGCGTTATGACAGGGGAAGTCTACGAGCAGTACTTC
CDR3: CSVMTGEVYEQYF
V: TRBV29-1
size: NA
J: TRBJ2-7
D: TRBD1

DNA: TGTGCCAGCAGCTTGGGGACCCTAAAAGAGACCCAGTACTTC
CDR3: CASSLGTLKETQYF
V: TRBV5-6
size: NA
J: TRBJ2-5
D: NA

DNA: TGTGCCAGCAGTGAACGGTATGGCGATGAGCAGTTCTTC
CDR3: CASSERYGDEQFF
V: TRBV2
size: NA
J: TRBJ2-1
D: NA

DNA: TGTGCCAGCAGTCCGGGACAGGGGGCGATCAATCAGCCCCAGCATTTT
CDR3: CASSPGQGAINQPQHF
V: TRBV28
size: NA
J: TRBJ1-5
D: TRBD1

DNA: TGTGCCAGCAGCCCATCTGGGGGGGGTGAGCAGTTCTTC
CDR3: CASSPSGGGEQFF
V: TRBV14
size: NA
J: TRBJ2-1
D: TRBD2

DNA: TGCGCCAGCAGTGCAGAGTTCGGGGGCGGGGGCTACACCTTC
CDR3: CASSAEFGGGGYTF
V: TRBV10-2
size: NA
J: TRBJ1-2
D: NA

DNA: TGTGCCAGCAGCCCGACGGTCAAGGGACAGAACACAGATACGCAGTATTTT
CDR3: CASSPTVKGQNTDTQYF
V: TRBV7-9
size: NA
J: TRBJ2-3
D: TRBD1

DNA: TGTGCCAGCTCCGAAAATGTGACAGGGGGCAAAGTGGAGACCCAGTACTTC
CDR3: CASSENVTGGKVETQYF
V: TRBV18
size: NA
J: TRBJ2-5
D: TRBD1